Listed below are T cell receptor beta chains from one sample, sequenced in a study of vaccination and CD4 T cells after COVID-19. TCRdb itself ran the PCR reads through MiXCR, one entry per CDR3 protein. The sample includes about 6,900 distinct CDR3 sequences, 52% seen only once; the top ten take roughly 30%. For these receptors, no antigen is known. The sequenced material came from CD4+ T cells from blood, cultured in vitro. These receptor sequences come from a human donor in good health. Each CDR3 is given with its conserved first and last residue. A D gene is named only where the DNA matches it firmly. Clone size is stated in some rows and not others, as once, few, many or a class when expanded.

j_call v_call clone_size d_call cdr3_nt cdr3_aa
TRBJ2-3 TRBV20-1 few TRBD2 TGCAGCGTTCACGGGACTAGCCCTCCCTCTTCTAGCACAGATACGCAGTATTTT CSVHGTSPPSSSTDTQYF
TRBJ1-2 TRBV9 few NA TGTGCCAGCAGCGTAGCGGGGTCGGACTATGGCTACACCTTC CASSVAGSDYGYTF
TRBJ1-5 TRBV25-1 NA TRBD1 TGTGCCAGCAGGGGCGGGACAGGCCAGAATCAGCCCCAGCATTTT CASRGGTGQNQPQHF
TRBJ2-2 TRBV6-5 NA NA TGTGCCAGCAGTTACTCTAACCACGGGGAGCTGTTTTTT CASSYSNHGELFF
TRBJ2-3 TRBV27 few TRBD2 TGTGCCAGCAACCCGCAAACCAACCTAGCGGGGGGCACAGATACGCAGTATTTT CASNPQTNLAGGTDTQYF
TRBJ2-3 TRBV5-8 NA TRBD1 TGTGCCAGCAGCTCCGGACAGGGGGGCACAGATACGCAGTATTTT CASSSGQGGTDTQYF
TRBJ1-2 TRBV6-1 few NA TGTGCCAGCATCTCACCGCCCCCGGGGATCTATGGCTACACCTTC CASISPPPGIYGYTF
TRBJ2-7 TRBV14 NA NA TGTGCCAGCAGCCGCGGGTGGCAGGGGGGCCGAACCTACGAGCAGTACTTC CASSRGWQGGRTYEQYF
TRBJ2-2 TRBV6-1 few NA TGTGCCAGCAGTGCTTCGGCGGCCGGGGAGCTGTTTTTT CASSASAAGELFF
TRBJ2-1 TRBV7-6 few NA TGTGCCAGCACCCAGGCCTTGGGCGGTGAGCAGTTCTTC CASTQALGGEQFF